This T cell receptor (beta chain) was captured by sequencing in a study of vaccination effects on CD4 cells after COVID-19. About the study: Everyone in the study got two shots of either the BNT162b2 or mRNA-1273 vaccine. The study's findings and limits: Marked clonal contraction was seen late after vaccination (in both infection- and vaccine-induced clones).

The CDR3 contains 13 residues. V gave up 3 bases and J gave up 3 bases, with 6 bases separating them. Germline V gene lookup returns CDR1 SGHVT and CDR2 SQSDAQ. Data came from immunoSEQ multiplex PCR; TCRdb stores just in-frame clones and leaves some out. This table has 55,000 to 90,000 clones, 73% appearing once. Under the ViraFEST assay, PBMC were stimulated with viral peptide pools so that antigen-specific CD4+ T cells expanded. Sequencing was performed afterwards. The culture ran for roughly ten days before CD4+ T cells were isolated. This person's SARS-CoV-2 infection, confirmed by PCR, occurred between March and December 2020. Cultures had half their medium replaced with IL-2 medium on days 3 and 7. As for this clone: Its specificity is unknown.

V usage is TRBV7-4 and J usage is TRBJ1-5; D gene uncertain. The TCR comes from a human donor who had a prior SARS-CoV-2 infection. This material consisted of CD4+ T cells from PBMCs cultured with HIV peptides, taken before COVID-19 vaccination. As for subset: HIV-1 Nef peptide pool negative control/reference culture. CDR3 coding DNA: TGTGCCAGCAGCTTCGATGCCAATCAGCCCCAGCATTTT. Translating it yields CASSFDANQPQHF.